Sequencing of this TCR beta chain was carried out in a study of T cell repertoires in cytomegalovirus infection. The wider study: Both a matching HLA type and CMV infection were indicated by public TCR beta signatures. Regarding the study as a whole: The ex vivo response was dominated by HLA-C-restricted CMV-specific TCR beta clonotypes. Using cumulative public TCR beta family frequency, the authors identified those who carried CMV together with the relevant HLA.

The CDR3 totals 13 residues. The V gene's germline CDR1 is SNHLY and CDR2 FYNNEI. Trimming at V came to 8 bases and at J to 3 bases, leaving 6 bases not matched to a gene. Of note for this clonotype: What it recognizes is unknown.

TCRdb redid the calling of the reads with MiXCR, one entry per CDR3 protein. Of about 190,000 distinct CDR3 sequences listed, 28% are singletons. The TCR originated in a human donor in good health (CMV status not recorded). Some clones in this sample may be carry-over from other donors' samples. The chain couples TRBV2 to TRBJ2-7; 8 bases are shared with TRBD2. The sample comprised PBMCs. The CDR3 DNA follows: TGTGCCAGCCGGCGGGAGGTTGTCTACGAGCAGTACTTC. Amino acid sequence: CASRREVVYEQYF. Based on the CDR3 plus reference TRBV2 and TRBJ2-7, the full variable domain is EPEVTQTPSHQVTQMGQEVILRCVPISNHLYFYWYRQILGQKVEFLVSFYNNEISEKSEIFDDQFSVERPDGSNFTLKIRSTKLEDSAMYFCASRREVVYEQYFGPGTRLTVT.